This T cell receptor beta chain was captured in a study of human T cells and chemical hapten exposure. Turning to the study itself: After 6 days, upper back 0.01% DPC patch tests were scored.

V was pared by 6 bases and J by 7 bases, with 16 bases between. Germline V gene data show CDR1 as DFQATT and CDR2 as SNEGSKA (reference sequence). The CDR3 covers 13 residues. Stated time point: patch test 2, 6 weeks after DPC sensitization. Treatment noted: therapeutic diphenylcyclopropenone sensitization with weekly scalp DPC. Alopecia patients, 18 to 70 years old and DPC-suitable, served as donors. On this clonotype: Antigen unknown.

TCRdb processed the RACE reads anew with MiXCR; each CDR3 protein has one entry. The repertoire holds 330,000 or so distinct CDR3 sequences, with around 6% as singletons. General study points: The study found expanded TCRs formed significantly more large CDR3 similarity clusters than controls.

The genes are TRBV20-1 and TRBJ1-5; perhaps TRBD1 as D (5 bases). The receptor was derived from a woman aged 18 to 35 with alopecia areata. Some clones in this sample may be carry-over from other donors' samples. The sequencing used whole blood, collected in connection with sensitization to the hapten diphenylcyclopropenone (DPC). The CDR3 DNA reads TGCAGTGCGGGGGGGGTTGTTGGACAGCCCCAGCATTTT. Its protein product is CSAGGVVGQPQHF.